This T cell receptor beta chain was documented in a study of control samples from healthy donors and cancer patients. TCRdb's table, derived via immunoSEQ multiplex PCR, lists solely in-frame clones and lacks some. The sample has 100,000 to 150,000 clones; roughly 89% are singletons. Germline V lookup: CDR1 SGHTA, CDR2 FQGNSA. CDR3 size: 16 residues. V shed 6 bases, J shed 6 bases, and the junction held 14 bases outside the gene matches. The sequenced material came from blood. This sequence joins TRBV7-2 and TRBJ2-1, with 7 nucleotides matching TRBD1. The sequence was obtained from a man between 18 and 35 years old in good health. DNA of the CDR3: TGTGCCAGCAGAAACTGGGGACAGAATCGCCTCAATGAGCAGTTCTTC. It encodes CASRNWGQNRLNEQFF. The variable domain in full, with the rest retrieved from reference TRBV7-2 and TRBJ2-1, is GAGVSQSPSNKVTEKGKDVELRCDPISGHTALYWYRQSLGQGLEFLIYFQGNSAPDKSGLPSDRFSAERTGGSVSTLTIQRTQQEDSAVYLCASRNWGQNRLNEQFFGPGTRLTVL.